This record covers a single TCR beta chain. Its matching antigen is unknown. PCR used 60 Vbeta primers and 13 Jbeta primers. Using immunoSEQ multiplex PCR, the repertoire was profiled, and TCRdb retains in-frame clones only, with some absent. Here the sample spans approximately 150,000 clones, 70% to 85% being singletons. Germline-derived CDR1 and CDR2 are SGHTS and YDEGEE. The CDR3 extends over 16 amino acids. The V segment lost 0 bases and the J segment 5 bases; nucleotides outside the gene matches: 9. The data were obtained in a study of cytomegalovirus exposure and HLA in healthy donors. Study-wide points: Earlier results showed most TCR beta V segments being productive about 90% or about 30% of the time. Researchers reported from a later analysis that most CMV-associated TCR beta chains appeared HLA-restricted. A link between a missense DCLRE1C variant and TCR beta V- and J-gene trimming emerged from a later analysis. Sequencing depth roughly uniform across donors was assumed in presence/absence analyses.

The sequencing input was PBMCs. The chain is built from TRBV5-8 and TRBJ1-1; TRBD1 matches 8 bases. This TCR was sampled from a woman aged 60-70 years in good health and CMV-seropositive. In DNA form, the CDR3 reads TGTGCCAGCAGCTTGGGACAGGGGCATAGGGGGACTGAAGCTTTCTTT. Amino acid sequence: CASSLGQGHRGTEAFF.